The present T cell receptor beta chain was sequenced within a study of T cells in Graves' hyperthyroidism and ophthalmopathy. RNA transcripts were the template for amplifying TCR beta CDR3 regions. Initially, a first-round RT-PCR of the TCR CDR3 employed the HTBI primer set. TCRdb re-called the multiplex PCR reads with MiXCR, one entry per CDR3 protein. The sample includes around 700,000 distinct CDR3 sequences, approximately 18% of them seen just once. This clonotype was counted between two and nine times. Its target is unknown. Looked up from germline, CDR1 is GTSNPN and CDR2 is SVGIG (reference sequence). The length of the CDR3 is 14 residues. The V gene end was trimmed by 4 bases and the J gene end by 7 bases; junction bases not matched to a gene: 10. Findings and limits, study-wide: Ophthalmopathy and stable hyperthyroidism were told apart by a 13 V-J model. Blood shared most expanded thyroid clonotypes above 0.001.

The receptor's source is a woman aged 50 to 65 with Graves' hyperthyroidism that later progressed to Graves' ophthalmopathy. The rearrangement uses TRBV30 and TRBJ1-5; 7 bases map to TRBD1. Sequencing input: blood. The DNA for the CDR3 is TGTGCCTGGAACTCGGGCCTCAGGGGGCAGCCCCAGCATTTT. As protein: CAWNSGLRGQPQHF.